This entry concerns a single TCR beta chain. Its antigen specificity is not known. Base-call qualities are not available, and no considerably larger clone is one nucleotide away. This specimen comes from a study of tumor-infiltrating T cells and Merkel cell polyomavirus (dated by TCRdb to 2016 to 2017). With respect to the entire study: The study examined CD8+ T cells specific for the Merkel cell polyomavirus KLL epitope in Merkel cell carcinoma patients. In approximately 14 samples, KLL-tetramer-sorted cells taken from blood or tumor-infiltrating lymphocytes underwent TRB sequencing, as did about a dozen matched whole-tumor samples. Patient treatments varied, were not standardized, and included chemotherapy, radiation and immunotherapies. Across the study, one tumor sample was obtained as a frozen nodal tumor digest and one as a flash-frozen core biopsy of a metastasis. Disease stage at presentation varied among the patients, and patient follow-up lasted a median of about 2.5 years, ranging from 1.1 to 6.0 years. Most whole-tumor samples were 25-micron curls cut from formalin-fixed, paraffin-embedded tissue blocks.

What the work shows at the level of the full study, not this receptor alone: A significant MCC-specific survival advantage (P = 0.0051) was associated with a greater number of unique KLL-specific clonotypes in tumors (about 5-120 vs 0-3). KLL-specific TRB repertoires were diverse and largely private, with only one public clonotype among 350 to 400 unique sequences, shared by two patients. Because only a single viral epitope was studied, T cells directed against other Merkel cell polyomavirus epitopes were not captured. One limitation of the study is the small sample size (n of about eleven patients). A higher intratumoral fraction of KLL-specific T cells (about 1.8-18% versus about 0-0.14%) was associated with significantly improved MCC-specific survival.

Library method: the immunoSEQ multiplex PCR assay. Adaptive Biotechnologies (Seattle, WA) carried out the genomic DNA extraction, TRB sequencing and normalization. As for the original processing: Clonality was calculated as one minus the Shannon entropy of productive TRB sequences, normalized by log2 of unique productive sequences. KLL-specific clonotypes in tumors were identified by matching TCRbeta CDR3 amino acid sequences with those from each patient's tetramer-sorted sample. In its TCRdb copy, this immuneACCESS table keeps in-frame sequences only and misses some clones. Where compared with another copy, unresolved V genes explain less than half of these, and the others have no known cause. V, J and clone size were drawn from that table, and D and trimming were deduced from the DNA. This sample gives 26,000 or so clones in total; roughly nine tenths of them show up just once. Of the sample, more than 2.5% falls within the top ten clones.

All patients' tumors stained robustly positive for Merkel cell polyomavirus Large T antigen by immunohistochemistry. The study included some 12 Merkel cell carcinoma patients who had robust KLL-tetramer+ populations, above 0.04% of CD8+ T cells, in blood and/or cultured TIL. All patients were Caucasian, with a median age of approximately 60 years and a range of 50 to 77 years. Lymph node tumors were analyzed for patients with unknown primaries presenting with nodal disease, or where primary tissue was insufficient. This TCR was sampled from a man aged 50-60 years with Merkel cell carcinoma. The specimen sequenced was lymph node tissue.

The CDR3 protein sequence reads: CAMRPGDDLYQETQYF. The DNA sequence is as follows: TGTGCCATGCGCCCCGGGGATGATCTGTACCAAGAGACCCAGTACTTC. The rearrangement combines TRBV10-3 with TRBJ2-5, and TRBD2 may be the D gene, going by 5 matching bases. The junction carries 20 bases between V and J, which are trimmed by 9 bases and 0 bases respectively. CDR1 and CDR2 are drawn from the germline V gene: ENHRY, SYGVKD. The CDR3, from cysteine to phenylalanine, totals 16 residues. The entry retains the CDR3 DNA only, 48 bases that are in frame from base 1.